Described below is a single TCR beta chain sequence and its context. Its target is unknown. This sample also contains other DNA sequences that code for the same CDR3. Naive CD8 cells lacked CD45RO and underwent positive selection for CCR7, leaving out terminally differentiated effector memory CD45RA+ cells. Study donors comprised healthy, HIV-negative adults devoid of recent acute infection or vaccination. Trimming pared 0 bases from V and 3 bases from J, leaving 10 bases between. The CDR3 length is 14 residues. The germline V gene encodes CDR1 SGDLS and CDR2 YYNGEE. The sample is drawn from a study of shared clonotypes between healthy human individuals. TCRdb's table, derived via immunoSEQ multiplex PCR, lists solely in-frame clones and lacks some. Here the sample spans around 2,000,000 clones, approximately 94% being singletons. Overall study results and limits: The represented genetic and exposure-history diversity was limited by the small number of donors. Naive subsets generally exceeded memory subsets in estimated richness.

This sequence was found in a man younger than 30 in good health. Sequencing was done on a sample of naive CD8+ T cells sorted from blood. The chain uses TRBV9 and TRBJ2-7; D not certain. This CDR3 is CASSVGGINYEQYF. DNA of the CDR3: TGTGCCAGCAGCGTAGGTGGGATAAACTACGAGCAGTACTTC.